This T cell receptor beta chain was identified during a study of Ad26.COV2.S vaccination and SARS-CoV-2 variants. Treatment reported: roughly 18 received Ad26.COV2.S at low or high dose, single or two shots; several received placebo; per-sample allocation not given. The study sampled participants on day 63 after the first vaccine or placebo injection. In regard to this clone: Antigen specificity is unknown.

The study's findings and limits: Vaccinated individuals (as opposed to placebo recipients) had higher spike-specific TCR breadth. Substantial post-vaccination breadth of spike-specific CD8+ and CD4+ T cell responses was reported.

Sequencing was performed with immunoSEQ multiplex PCR; in TCRdb, only in-frame clones are kept and a portion is missing. Of 300,000 to 400,000 clones in the sample, 85% to 90% were seen once. This clonotype was obtained from a person between 18 and 60 years old who received the Ad26.COV2.S COVID-19 vaccine or a placebo. The starting material was peripheral blood, obtained in a trial of Ad26.COV2.S vaccine versus placebo.

The CDR3 protein is CASRRQGAKETQYF. The CDR3 region has the DNA TGTGCCAGTAGGAGACAGGGGGCTAAAGAGACCCAGTACTTC. This chain joins TRBV19 and TRBJ2-5; TRBD1 matches at 10 bases. The CDR3 has 14 residues. V lost 6 bases to trimming and J lost 3 bases; unmatched junction nucleotides: 4. CDR1 is LNHDA, CDR2 SQIVND, per germline (reference sequence).